This is a list of T cell receptor beta chains from one sample in a study of control samples from healthy donors and cancer patients. Using immunoSEQ multiplex PCR, the repertoire was profiled, and TCRdb retains in-frame clones only, with some absent. The sample records over 150,000 clones, approximately 92% being singletons. Sequencing input: blood. These receptor sequences come from a man aged 25 to 45 in good health. CDR3s include the opening cysteine and the closing phenylalanine or tryptophan. A D gene is named only where the DNA matches it firmly.

D gene,V gene,J gene,CDR3 DNA,CDR3 protein
NA,TRBV3-1/TRBV3-2,TRBJ2-3,TGTGCCAGCAGCCAAGGAGATACGCAGTATTTT,CASSQGDTQYF
TRBD1,TRBV7-9,TRBJ1-4,TGTGCCAGCAGTCAAAATCAGGGGGCAGAGGAAAAACTGTTTTTT,CASSQNQGAEEKLFF
TRBD1,TRBV2,TRBJ2-7,TGTGCCAGCAGAGGACAGGGTAGGACCTACGAGCAGTACTTC,CASRGQGRTYEQYF
NA,TRBV28,TRBJ1-1,TGTGCCAGCAGTGGGCCGAACACTGAAGCTTTCTTT,CASSGPNTEAFF
NA,TRBV27,TRBJ1-3,TGTGCCAGTCGGAACTCTGGAAACACCATATATTTT,CASRNSGNTIYF
NA,TRBV11-2,TRBJ2-1,TGTGCCAGCAGCTTAGATCTGGGCAATGAGCAGTTCTTC,CASSLDLGNEQFF
NA,TRBV7-2,TRBJ1-2,TGTGCCAGCAGACTTGGAGGGGCGGTAGGCGGCTACACCTTC,CASRLGGAVGGYTF
NA,TRBV6-2/TRBV6-3,TRBJ2-5,TGTGCCAGCAGTTACTCTACGCAGTCCCAGTACTTC,CASSYSTQSQYF
NA,TRBV5-1,TRBJ2-7,TGCGCCAGCAGCTTGGAGGCGTACTCCTACGAGCAGTACTTC,CASSLEAYSYEQYF
NA,TRBV2,TRBJ2-5,TGTGCCAGCGGAAGACTAGGATTAGGAGAGACCCAGTACTTC,CASGRLGLGETQYF
NA,TRBV19,TRBJ2-7,TGTGCCAGTAGTATAGTGGGACCCTTCTACGAGCAGTACTTC,CASSIVGPFYEQYF
NA,TRBV28,TRBJ2-1,TGTGCCAGCTTGACTTTCCGAAGCAATGAGCAGTTCTTC,CASLTFRSNEQFF
TRBD1,TRBV2,TRBJ2-2,TGTGCCAGCAGCCGGACAGGGGGCTCGGAAGGGCTGTTTTTT,CASSRTGGSEGLFF